A selection of T cell receptor beta chains follows, all from one sample in a study of response to subunit inactivated influenza vaccine. TCRdb itself ran the RT-PCR reads through MiXCR, one entry per CDR3 protein. The table lists around 500,000 distinct CDR3 sequences, roughly 11% of them singletons. Sample: PBMCs from blood, taken roughly 46 days after vaccination. These TCRs come from a man aged 50 to 59 who received an inactivated influenza vaccine. Both conserved end residues are trimmed from each CDR3. Fields, in order: CDR3 protein, V gene, J gene.

ASSLGTGEQF	TRBV5-1	TRBJ2-1
ASSPRFAGREQY	TRBV6-1	TRBJ2-7
ASSLTRDQETQY	TRBV7-2	TRBJ2-5
SAGVLNEQF	TRBV20-1	TRBJ2-1
ASSQDGGTAKNIQY	TRBV4-3	TRBJ2-4
SASPNRDEPQH	TRBV20-1	TRBJ1-5
ASSFYSGTDYSGDVRYEQY	TRBV13	TRBJ2-7
ASSYGPTGRGYT	TRBV6-5	TRBJ1-2
ASSLRGYNSPLH	TRBV4-1	TRBJ1-6
ASSYFLASDLSSYNEQF	TRBV6-5	TRBJ2-1
ASSDGLAGDFYYEQY	TRBV10-2	TRBJ2-7
ATSTGGVNTGELF	TRBV24-1	TRBJ2-2
ASSPGQGAPQGNEQF	TRBV27	TRBJ2-1
ATGVKGREETQY	TRBV24-1	TRBJ2-5
ASAMWDGTYEQY	TRBV18	TRBJ2-7
ATATTGSKNIQY	TRBV12-3/TRBV12-4	TRBJ2-4
SATRTAEEQY	TRBV20-1	TRBJ2-7
ASIIFGLQTQY	TRBV6-1	TRBJ2-5
ASSLNRAGELF	TRBV12-3/TRBV12-4	TRBJ2-2
ASSLEISGGRETQY	TRBV7-8	TRBJ2-5
ASRAGGSGSPLH	TRBV12-3/TRBV12-4	TRBJ1-6
SVGDAREQF	TRBV29-1	TRBJ2-1
ASSRHLNTEAF	TRBV6-1	TRBJ1-1
ASSLSFQRGTTDTQY	TRBV7-2	TRBJ2-3
ASKAPGVNTGELF	TRBV28	TRBJ2-2
ASSRALADSVRDEQY	TRBV4-2	TRBJ2-7
ASRAGEVGELF	TRBV12-3/TRBV12-4	TRBJ2-2
ASTSTSSKGNALH	TRBV6-1	TRBJ1-6
ASSFDERSYEQY	TRBV7-8	TRBJ2-7
ASSAPPGGSADTQY	TRBV9	TRBJ2-3
AISDWRADYDEQY	TRBV10-3	TRBJ2-7
AISGAGGRYNEQF	TRBV10-3	TRBJ2-1
ASSTGTTNTGELF	TRBV3-1	TRBJ2-2
ASSYGGITEAF	TRBV12-3/TRBV12-4	TRBJ1-1
AGGLANQETQY	TRBV28	TRBJ2-5
ASSGDLSSYEQY	TRBV18	TRBJ2-7
ASSIGAGTDSPLH	TRBV6-1	TRBJ1-6
ASSESGTSLLNTEAF	TRBV6-1	TRBJ1-1
SARAGRGSTGELF	TRBV20-1	TRBJ2-2
ASSGGLAGAVYEQY	TRBV5-1	TRBJ2-7
SAPTGGLYGYT	TRBV20-1	TRBJ1-2
ASTKQRGSVGYT	TRBV12-3/TRBV12-4	TRBJ1-2
ASSHADRGGEKLF	TRBV4-1	TRBJ1-4
ASSSREGGGQY	TRBV12-3/TRBV12-4	TRBJ2-7
SARGQLSNQPQH	TRBV20-1	TRBJ1-5
ASSVGEDRQAF	TRBV9	TRBJ1-1
SATWTASYEQY	TRBV20-1	TRBJ2-7